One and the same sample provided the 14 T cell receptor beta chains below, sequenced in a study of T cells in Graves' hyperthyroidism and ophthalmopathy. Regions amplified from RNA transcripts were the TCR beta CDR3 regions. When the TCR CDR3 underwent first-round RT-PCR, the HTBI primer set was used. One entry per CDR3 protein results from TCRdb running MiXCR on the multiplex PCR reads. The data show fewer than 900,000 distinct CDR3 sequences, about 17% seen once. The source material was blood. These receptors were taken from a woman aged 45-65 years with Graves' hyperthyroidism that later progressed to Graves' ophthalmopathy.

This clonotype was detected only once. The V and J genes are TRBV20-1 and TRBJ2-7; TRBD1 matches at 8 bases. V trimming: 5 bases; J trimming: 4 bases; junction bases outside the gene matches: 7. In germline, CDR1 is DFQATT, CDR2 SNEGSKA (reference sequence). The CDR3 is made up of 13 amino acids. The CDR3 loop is CSAPGTGRYEQYF. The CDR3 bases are TGCAGTGCTCCCGGGACAGGACGATACGAGCAGTACTTC.

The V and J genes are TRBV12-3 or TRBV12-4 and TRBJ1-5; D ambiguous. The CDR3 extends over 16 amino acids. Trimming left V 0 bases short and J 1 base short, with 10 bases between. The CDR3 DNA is TGTGCCAGCAGTTTAGCGGAAGCTAGGAGCAATCAGCCCCAGCATTTT. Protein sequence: CASSLAEARSNQPQHF.

CDR3 nucleotide sequence: TGCAGTGCTAGTTCAGCGGTGAACCATGGCTACACCTTC. Translated, it gives CSASSAVNHGYTF. The chain recombines TRBV20-1 with TRBJ1-2; D ambiguous. Germline V CDR1 and CDR2: DFQATT, SNEGSKA (reference sequence). The CDR3 is made up of 13 amino acids. V shed 3 bases and J shed 6 bases, with 14 bases lying between them.

CDR3 loop: CAGHGGLHVETQYF. CDR3 in DNA: TGTGCCGGCCATGGGGGGCTCCATGTGGAGACCCAGTACTTC. This chain connects TRBV6-1 to TRBJ2-5; D is possibly TRBD1 or TRBD2 (6 bases each). Germline lookup yields CDR1 MNHNS and CDR2 SASEGT. The CDR3 extends over 14 amino acids. Trimming pared 11 bases from V and 5 bases from J, leaving 21 bases between.

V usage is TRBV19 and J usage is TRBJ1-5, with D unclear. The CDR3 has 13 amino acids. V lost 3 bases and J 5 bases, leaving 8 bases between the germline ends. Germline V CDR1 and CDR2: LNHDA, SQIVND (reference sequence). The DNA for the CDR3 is TGTGCCAGTAGTATCGGGAGATATCAGCCCCAGCATTTT. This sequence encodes CASSIGRYQPQHF.

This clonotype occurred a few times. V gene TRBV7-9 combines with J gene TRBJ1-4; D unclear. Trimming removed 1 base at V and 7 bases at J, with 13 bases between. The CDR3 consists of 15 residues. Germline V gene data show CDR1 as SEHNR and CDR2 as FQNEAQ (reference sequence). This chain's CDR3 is CASSLEAQGSEKLFF. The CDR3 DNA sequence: TGTGCCAGCAGCTTAGAGGCTCAAGGGAGTGAAAAACTGTTTTTT.

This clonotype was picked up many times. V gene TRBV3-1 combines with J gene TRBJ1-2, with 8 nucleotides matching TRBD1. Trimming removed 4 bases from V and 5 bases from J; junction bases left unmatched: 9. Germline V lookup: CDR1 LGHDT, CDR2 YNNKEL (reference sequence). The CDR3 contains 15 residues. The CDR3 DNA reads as TGTGCCAGCAGCCCTCCGGACAGGGTCTTTTATGGCTACACCTTC. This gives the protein CASSPPDRVFYGYTF.

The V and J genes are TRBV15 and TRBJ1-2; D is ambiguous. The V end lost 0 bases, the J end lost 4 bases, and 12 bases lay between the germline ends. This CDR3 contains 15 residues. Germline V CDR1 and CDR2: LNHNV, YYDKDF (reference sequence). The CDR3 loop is CATSREDELLYGYTF. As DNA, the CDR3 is TGTGCCACCAGCAGAGAGGATGAGCTCCTCTATGGCTACACCTTC.

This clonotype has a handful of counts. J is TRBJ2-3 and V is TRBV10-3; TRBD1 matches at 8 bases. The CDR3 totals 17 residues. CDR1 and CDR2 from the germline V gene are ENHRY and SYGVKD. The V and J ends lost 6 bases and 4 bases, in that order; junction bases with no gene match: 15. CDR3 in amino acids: CAIRQLTGTGGADTQYF. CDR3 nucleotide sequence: TGTGCCATCAGGCAACTTACCGGGACAGGAGGAGCAGATACGCAGTATTTT.

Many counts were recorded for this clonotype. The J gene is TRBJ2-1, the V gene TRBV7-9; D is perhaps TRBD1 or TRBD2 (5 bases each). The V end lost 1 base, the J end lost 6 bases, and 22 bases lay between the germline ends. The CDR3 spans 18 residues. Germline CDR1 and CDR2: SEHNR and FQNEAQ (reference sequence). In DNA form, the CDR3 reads TGTGCCAGCAGCTTAGTTTCCTCCGGGACGCATCTAACCAATGAGCAGTTCTTC. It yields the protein CASSLVSSGTHLTNEQFF.

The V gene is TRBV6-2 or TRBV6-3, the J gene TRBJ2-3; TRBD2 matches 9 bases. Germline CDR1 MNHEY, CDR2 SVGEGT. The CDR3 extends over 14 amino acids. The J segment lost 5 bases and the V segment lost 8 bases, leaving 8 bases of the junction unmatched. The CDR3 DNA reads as TGTGCCAGCGACCCAGCGGGGGGTAAAGATACGCAGTATTTT. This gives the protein CASDPAGGKDTQYF.

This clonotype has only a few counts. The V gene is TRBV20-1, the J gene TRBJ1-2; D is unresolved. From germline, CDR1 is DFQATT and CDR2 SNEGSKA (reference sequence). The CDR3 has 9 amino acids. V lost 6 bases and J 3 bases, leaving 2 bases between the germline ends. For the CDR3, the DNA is TGCAGTGCCCACTATGGCTACACCTTC. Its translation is CSAHYGYTF.

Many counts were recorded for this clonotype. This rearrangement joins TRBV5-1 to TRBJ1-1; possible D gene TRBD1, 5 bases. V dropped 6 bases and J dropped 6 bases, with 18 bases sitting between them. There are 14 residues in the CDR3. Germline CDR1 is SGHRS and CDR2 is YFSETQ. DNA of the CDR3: TGCGCCAGCACGATTGACGGGGGAGTCGCTGAAGCTTTCTTT. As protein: CASTIDGGVAEAFF.

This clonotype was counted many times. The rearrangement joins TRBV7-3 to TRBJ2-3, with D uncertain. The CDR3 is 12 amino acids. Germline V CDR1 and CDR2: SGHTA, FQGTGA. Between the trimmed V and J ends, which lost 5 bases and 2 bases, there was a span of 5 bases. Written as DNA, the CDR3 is TGTGCCAGCAGCGCATTCACAGATACGCAGTATTTT. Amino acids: CASSAFTDTQYF.